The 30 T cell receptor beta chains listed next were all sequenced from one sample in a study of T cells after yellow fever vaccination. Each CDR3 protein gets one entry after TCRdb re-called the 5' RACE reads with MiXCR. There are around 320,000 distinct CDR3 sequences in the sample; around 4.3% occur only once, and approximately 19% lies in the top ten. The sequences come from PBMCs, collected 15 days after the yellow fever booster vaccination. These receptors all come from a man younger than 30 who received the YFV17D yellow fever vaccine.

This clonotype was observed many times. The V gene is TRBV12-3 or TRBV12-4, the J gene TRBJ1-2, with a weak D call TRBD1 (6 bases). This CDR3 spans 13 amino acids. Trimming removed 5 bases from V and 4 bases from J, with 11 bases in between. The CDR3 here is CASSPGQPYGYTF. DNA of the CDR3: TGTGCCAGCAGTCCCGGACAGCCCTATGGCTACACCTTC.

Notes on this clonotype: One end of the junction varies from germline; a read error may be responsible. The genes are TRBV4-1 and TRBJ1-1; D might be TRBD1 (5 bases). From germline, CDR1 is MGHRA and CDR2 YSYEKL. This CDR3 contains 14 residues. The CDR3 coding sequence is TGCGCCAGCATCCAAGTGACAGCCCTGGCCGAAGCTTTCTTT. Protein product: CASIQVTALAEAFF.

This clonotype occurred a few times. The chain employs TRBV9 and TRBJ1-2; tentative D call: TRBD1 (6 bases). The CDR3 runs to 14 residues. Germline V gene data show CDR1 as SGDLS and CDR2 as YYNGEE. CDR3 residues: CASAKGVEDYGYTF. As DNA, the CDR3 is TGTGCGTCGGCGAAGGGGGTCGAAGACTATGGCTACACCTTC.

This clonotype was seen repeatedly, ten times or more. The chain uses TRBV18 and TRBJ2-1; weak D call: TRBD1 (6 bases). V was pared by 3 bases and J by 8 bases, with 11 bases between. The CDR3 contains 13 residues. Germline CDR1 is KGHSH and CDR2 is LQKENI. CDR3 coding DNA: TGTGCCAGCTCACCCAACAGGGACGATGAGCAGTTCTTC. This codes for CASSPNRDDEQFF.

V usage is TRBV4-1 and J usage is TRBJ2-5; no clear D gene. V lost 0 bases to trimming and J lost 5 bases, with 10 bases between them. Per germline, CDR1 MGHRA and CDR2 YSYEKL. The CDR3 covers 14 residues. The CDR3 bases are TGCGCCAGCAGCCAAGACCCGGGTTTCGAGACCCAGTACTTC. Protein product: CASSQDPGFETQYF.

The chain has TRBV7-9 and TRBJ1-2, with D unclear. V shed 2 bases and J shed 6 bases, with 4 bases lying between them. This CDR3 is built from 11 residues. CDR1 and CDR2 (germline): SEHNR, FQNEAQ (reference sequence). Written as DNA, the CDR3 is TGTGCCAGCAGCTTAATGCATGGCTACACCTTC. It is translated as CASSLMHGYTF.

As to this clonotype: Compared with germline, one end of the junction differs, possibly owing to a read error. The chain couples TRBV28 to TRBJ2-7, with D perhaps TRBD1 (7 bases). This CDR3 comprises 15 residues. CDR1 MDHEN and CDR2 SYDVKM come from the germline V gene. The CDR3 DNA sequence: TGTGCCAGCAGCCTCAGGGGGGTACCCTCCCACGAGCAGTACTTC. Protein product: CASSLRGVPSHEQYF. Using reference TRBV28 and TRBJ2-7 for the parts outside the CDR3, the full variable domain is DVKVTQSSRYLVKRTGEKVFLECVQDMDHENMFWYRQDPGLGLRLIYFSYDVKMKEKGDIPEGYSVSREKKERFSLILESASTNQTSMYLCASSLRGVPSHEQYFGPGTRLTVT.

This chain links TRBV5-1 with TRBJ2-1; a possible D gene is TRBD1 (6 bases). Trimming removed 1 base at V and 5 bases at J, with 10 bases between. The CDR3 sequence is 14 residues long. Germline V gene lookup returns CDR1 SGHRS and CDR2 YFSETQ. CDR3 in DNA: TGCGCCAGCAGCTTGAGTCAGGGGAACAATGAGCAGTTCTTC. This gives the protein CASSLSQGNNEQFF. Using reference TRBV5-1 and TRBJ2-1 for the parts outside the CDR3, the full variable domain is KAGVTQTPRYLIKTRGQQVTLSCSPISGHRSVSWYQQTPGQGLQFLFEYFSETQRNKGNFPGRFSGRQFSNSRSEMNVSTLELGDSALYLCASSLSQGNNEQFFGPGTRLTVL.

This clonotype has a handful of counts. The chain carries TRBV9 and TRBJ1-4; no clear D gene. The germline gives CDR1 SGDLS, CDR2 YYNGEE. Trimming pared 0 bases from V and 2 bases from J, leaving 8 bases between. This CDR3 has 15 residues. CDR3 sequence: CASSVGLTTNEKLFF. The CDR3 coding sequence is TGTGCCAGCAGCGTAGGACTAACCACTAATGAAAAACTGTTTTTT.

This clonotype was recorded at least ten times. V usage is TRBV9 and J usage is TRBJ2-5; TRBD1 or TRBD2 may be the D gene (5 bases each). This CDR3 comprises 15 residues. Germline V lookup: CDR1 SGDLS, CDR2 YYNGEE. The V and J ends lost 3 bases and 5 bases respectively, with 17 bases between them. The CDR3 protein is CASSGYGTGGETQYF. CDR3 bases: TGTGCCAGCAGCGGATACGGGACGGGCGGTGAGACCCAGTACTTC.

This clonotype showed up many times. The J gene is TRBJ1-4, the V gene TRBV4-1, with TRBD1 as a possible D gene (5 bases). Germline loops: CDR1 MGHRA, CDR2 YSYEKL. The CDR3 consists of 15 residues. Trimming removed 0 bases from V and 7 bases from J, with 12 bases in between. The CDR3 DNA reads TGCGCCAGCAGCCAAGAGCGGGACGTTCGTGAAAAACTGTTTTTT. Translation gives CASSQERDVREKLFF.

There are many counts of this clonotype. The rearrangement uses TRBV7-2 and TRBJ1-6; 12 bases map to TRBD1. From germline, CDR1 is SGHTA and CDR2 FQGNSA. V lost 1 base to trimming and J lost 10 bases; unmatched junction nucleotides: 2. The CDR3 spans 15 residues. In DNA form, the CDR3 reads TGTGCCAGCAGCTTAGGTGGGACAGGGGGCTCACCCCTCCACTTT. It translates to CASSLGGTGGSPLHF.

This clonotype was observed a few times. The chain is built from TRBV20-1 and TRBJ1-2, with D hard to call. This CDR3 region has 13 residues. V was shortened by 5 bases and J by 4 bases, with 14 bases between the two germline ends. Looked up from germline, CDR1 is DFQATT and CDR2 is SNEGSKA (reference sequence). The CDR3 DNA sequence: TGCAGTGCTGTTCGTTCAGAAGGCTATGGCTACACCTTC. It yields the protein CSAVRSEGYGYTF.

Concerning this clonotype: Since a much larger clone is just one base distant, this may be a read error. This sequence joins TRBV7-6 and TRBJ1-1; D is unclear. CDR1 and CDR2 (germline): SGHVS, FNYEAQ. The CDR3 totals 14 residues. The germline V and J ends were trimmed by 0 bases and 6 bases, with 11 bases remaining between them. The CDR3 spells CASSLAPWFAEAFF. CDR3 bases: TGTGCCAGCAGCTTAGCGCCGTGGTTCGCTGAAGCTTTCTTT.

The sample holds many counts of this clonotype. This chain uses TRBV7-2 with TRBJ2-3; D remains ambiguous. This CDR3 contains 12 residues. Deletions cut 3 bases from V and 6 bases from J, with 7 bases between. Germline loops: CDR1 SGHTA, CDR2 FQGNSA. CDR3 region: CASSFYVDTQYF. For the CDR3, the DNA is TGTGCCAGCAGCTTTTACGTGGATACGCAGTATTTT.

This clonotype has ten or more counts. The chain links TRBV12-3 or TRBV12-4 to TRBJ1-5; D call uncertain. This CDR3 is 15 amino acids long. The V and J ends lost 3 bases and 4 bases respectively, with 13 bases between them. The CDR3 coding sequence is TGTGCCAGCAGTTTTAGTTGGGCCTCGAATCAGCCCCAGCATTTT. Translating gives CASSFSWASNQPQHF.

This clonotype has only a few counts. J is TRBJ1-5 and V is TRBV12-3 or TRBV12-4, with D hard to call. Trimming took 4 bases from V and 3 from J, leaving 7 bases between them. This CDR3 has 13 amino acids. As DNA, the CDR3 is TGTGCCAGCAGTTACGACTACAATCAGCCCCAGCATTTT. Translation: CASSYDYNQPQHF.

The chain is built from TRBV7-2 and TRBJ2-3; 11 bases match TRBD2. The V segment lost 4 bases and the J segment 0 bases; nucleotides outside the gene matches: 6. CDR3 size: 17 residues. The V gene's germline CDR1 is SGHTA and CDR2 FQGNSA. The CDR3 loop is CASSSRLAGPSTDTQYF. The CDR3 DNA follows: TGTGCCAGCAGCTCCCGACTAGCGGGGCCCAGCACAGATACGCAGTATTTT.

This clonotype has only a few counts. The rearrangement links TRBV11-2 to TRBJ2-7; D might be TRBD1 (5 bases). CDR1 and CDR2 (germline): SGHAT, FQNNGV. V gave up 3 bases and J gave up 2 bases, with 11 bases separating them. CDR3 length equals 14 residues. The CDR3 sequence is CASSLGGHTYEQYF. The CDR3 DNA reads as TGTGCCAGCAGCTTGGGCGGACATACCTACGAGCAGTACTTC.

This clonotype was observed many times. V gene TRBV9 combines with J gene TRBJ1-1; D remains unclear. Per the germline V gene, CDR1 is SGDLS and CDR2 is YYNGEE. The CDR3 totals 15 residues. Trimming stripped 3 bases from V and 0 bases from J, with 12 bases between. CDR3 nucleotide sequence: TGTGCCAGCAGCGGGGTGGGCCGGGTGAACACTGAAGCTTTCTTT. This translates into CASSGVGRVNTEAFF.

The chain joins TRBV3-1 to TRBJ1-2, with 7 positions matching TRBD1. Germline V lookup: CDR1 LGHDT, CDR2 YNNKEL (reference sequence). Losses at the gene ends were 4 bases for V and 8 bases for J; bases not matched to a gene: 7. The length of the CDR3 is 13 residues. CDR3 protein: CASSLRGNLGYTF. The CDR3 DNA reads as TGTGCCAGCAGCCTCAGGGGGAATTTGGGCTACACCTTC.

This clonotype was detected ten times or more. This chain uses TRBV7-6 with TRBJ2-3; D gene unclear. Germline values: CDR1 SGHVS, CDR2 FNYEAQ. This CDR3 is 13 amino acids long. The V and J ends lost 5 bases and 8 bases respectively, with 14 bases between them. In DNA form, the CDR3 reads TGTGCCAGCAGCCCAAGTGGACGTGGTACGCAGTATTTT. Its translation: CASSPSGRGTQYF.

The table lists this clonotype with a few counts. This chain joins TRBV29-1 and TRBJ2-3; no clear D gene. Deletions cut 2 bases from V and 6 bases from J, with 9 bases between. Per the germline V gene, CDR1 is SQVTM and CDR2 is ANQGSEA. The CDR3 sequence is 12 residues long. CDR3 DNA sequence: TGCAGCGTTGAATCCGGGCCGGATACGCAGTATTTT. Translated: CSVESGPDTQYF.

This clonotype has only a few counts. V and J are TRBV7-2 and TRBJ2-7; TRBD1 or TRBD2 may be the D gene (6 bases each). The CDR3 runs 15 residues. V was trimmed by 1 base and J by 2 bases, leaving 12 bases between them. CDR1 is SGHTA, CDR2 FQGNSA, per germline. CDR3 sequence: CASSLVPGGAYEQYF. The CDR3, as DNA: TGTGCCAGCAGCTTAGTCCCCGGGGGCGCCTACGAGCAGTACTTC.

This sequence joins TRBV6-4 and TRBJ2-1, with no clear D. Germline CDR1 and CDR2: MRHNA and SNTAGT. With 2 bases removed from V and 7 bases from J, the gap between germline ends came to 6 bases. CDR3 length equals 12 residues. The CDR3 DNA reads TGTGCCAGCAGTGACGGACGAAATGAGCAGTTCTTC. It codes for CASSDGRNEQFF.

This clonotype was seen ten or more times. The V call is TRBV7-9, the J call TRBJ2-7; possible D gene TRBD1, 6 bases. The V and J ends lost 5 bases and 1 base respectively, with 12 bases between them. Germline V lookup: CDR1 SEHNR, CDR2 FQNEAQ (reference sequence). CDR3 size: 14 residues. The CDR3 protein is CASSGGRTSYEQYF. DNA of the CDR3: TGTGCCAGCAGCGGGGGCAGAACATCCTACGAGCAGTACTTC.

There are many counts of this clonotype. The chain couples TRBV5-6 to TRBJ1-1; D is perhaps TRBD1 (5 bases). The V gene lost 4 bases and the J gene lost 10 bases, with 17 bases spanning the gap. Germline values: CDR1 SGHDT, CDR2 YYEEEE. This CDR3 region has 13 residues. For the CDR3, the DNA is TGTGCCAGCAGCCTAGGGACGGCTTTAGGAGCTTTCTTT. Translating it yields CASSLGTALGAFF. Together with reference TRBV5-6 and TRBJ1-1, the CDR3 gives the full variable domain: DAGVTQSPTHLIKTRGQQVTLRCSPKSGHDTVSWYQQALGQGPQFIFQYYEEEERQRGNFPDRFSGHQFPNYSSELNVNALLLGDSALYLCASSLGTALGAFFGQGTRLTVV.

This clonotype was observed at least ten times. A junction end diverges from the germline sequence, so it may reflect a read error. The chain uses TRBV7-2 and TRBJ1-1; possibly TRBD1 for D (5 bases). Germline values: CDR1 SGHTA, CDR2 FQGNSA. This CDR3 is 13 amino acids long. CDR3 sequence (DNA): TGTGCCAGCAACTTAGTTGGGGGTACTGAAGCTTTCTTT. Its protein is CASNLVGGTEAFF.

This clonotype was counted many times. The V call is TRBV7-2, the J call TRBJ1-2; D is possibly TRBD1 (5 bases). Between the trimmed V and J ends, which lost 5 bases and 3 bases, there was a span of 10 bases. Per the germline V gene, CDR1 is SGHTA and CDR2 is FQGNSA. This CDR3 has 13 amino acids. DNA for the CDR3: TGTGCCAGCAGCATGCGGGGGTACTATGGCTACACCTTC. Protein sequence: CASSMRGYYGYTF.

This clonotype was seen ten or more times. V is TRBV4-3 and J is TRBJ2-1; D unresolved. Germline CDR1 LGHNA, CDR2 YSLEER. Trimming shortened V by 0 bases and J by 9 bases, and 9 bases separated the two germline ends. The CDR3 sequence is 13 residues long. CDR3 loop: CASSQDYSSEQFF. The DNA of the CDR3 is TGCGCCAGCAGCCAAGATTATAGCAGTGAGCAGTTCTTC.